One and the same sample provided the 26 T cell receptor beta chains below, sequenced in a study of human T cells and chemical hapten exposure. TCRdb used MiXCR to reprocess the RACE reads, holding one entry per CDR3 protein. The profile shows fewer than 85,000 distinct CDR3 sequences, under 10% of them singletons. Stated time point: healthy volunteer bleed at 6 weeks. Total RNA was isolated from whole blood that had not been fractionated. The sequenced sample consisted of whole blood. These receptors originate from a male donor in good health. Some clones in this sample may be carry-over from other donors' samples.

This clonotype has only a few counts. CDR3: CASSFPTSGVETQYF. CDR3 bases: TGTGCCAGCAGCTTCCCGACTAGCGGGGTCGAGACCCAGTACTTC. The rearrangement joins TRBV7-2 to TRBJ2-5; TRBD2 matches 11 bases. V gave up 3 bases and J gave up 5 bases; unmatched junction bases: 5. The CDR3 spans 15 residues. The germline V gene encodes CDR1 SGHTA and CDR2 FQGNSA.

This clonotype was counted a few times. The rearrangement uses TRBV7-2 and TRBJ1-6; D not resolved. V lost 2 bases and J 10 bases, leaving 15 bases between the germline ends. Germline V CDR1 and CDR2: SGHTA, FQGNSA. This CDR3 spans 15 amino acids. The CDR3 nucleotides read TGTGCCAGCAGCTTAATTATACGGAATATCTCACCCCTCCACTTT. Protein product: CASSLIIRNISPLHF.

The chain joins TRBV20-1 to TRBJ1-6; no reliable D call. Trimming took off 0 bases at V and 2 bases at J, with 14 bases between the two ends. The CDR3 spans 17 residues. CDR1 is DFQATT, CDR2 SNEGSKA, per germline (reference sequence). In DNA, the CDR3 is TGCAGTGCTAGAGATATCGGAGGGATGACCTATAATTCACCCCTCCACTTT. Protein: CSARDIGGMTYNSPLHF.

This clonotype was seen repeatedly, ten times or more. This chain joins TRBV20-1 and TRBJ2-3, with D uncertain. The CDR3 totals 14 residues. Germline V gene data show CDR1 as DFQATT and CDR2 as SNEGSKA (reference sequence). V lost 2 bases to trimming and J lost 4 bases, with 13 bases between them. The CDR3 region is CSARRVRTSDTQYF. In DNA form, the CDR3 reads TGCAGTGCTAGAAGGGTCAGAACGTCAGATACGCAGTATTTT.

This clonotype has a handful of counts. The chain couples TRBV7-2 to TRBJ2-3, with D tentatively TRBD1 (5 bases). CDR1 and CDR2 from the germline V gene are SGHTA and FQGNSA. Between the trimmed V and J ends, which lost 7 bases and 7 bases, there was a span of 24 bases. The CDR3 has 16 amino acids. The CDR3 loop is CASNPRQSNIPHTQYF. The CDR3 region has the DNA TGTGCCAGCAACCCCAGACAGAGCAATATACCTCATACGCAGTATTTT.

A word on this clonotype: A much larger clone lies a single base off, so this may be a read error. The chain recombines TRBV3-1 with TRBJ2-5, with D possibly TRBD1 on 6 matching bases. CDR1 LGHDT and CDR2 YNNKEL come from the germline V gene (reference sequence). This CDR3 is built from 15 residues. CDR3 sequence: CTSSPPTGSQETQYF. The DNA of the CDR3 is TGTACCAGCAGCCCGCCTACAGGGTCACAAGAGACCCAGTACTTC.

This clonotype was seen a handful of times. The chain combines TRBV6-2 or TRBV6-3 with TRBJ1-5, with 10 bases aligning to TRBD1. The V and J ends lost 2 bases and 4 bases, in that order; junction bases with no gene match: 11. The germline V gene has CDR1 MNHEY and CDR2 SVGEGT. This CDR3 has 18 amino acids. CDR3: CASSYQIRDRGRNQPQHF. CDR3 in DNA: TGTGCCAGCAGTTACCAGATCCGGGACAGGGGAAGGAATCAGCCCCAGCATTTT.

The V gene is TRBV6-2 or TRBV6-3, the J gene TRBJ1-1; unclear D gene. CDR3 length equals 13 residues. The germline gives CDR1 MNHEY, CDR2 SVGEGT. V was pared by 3 bases and J by 5 bases, with 10 bases between. The chain's CDR3 is CASSYSRVTEAFF. DNA of the CDR3: TGTGCCAGCAGTTATTCGAGGGTGACTGAAGCTTTCTTT.

This clonotype was counted many times. The J gene is TRBJ1-2, the V gene TRBV12-3 or TRBV12-4; no clear D gene. There are 11 residues in the CDR3. Trimming removed 6 bases from V and 3 bases from J, with 5 bases in between. This CDR3 is CASSRDYGYTF. The CDR3 DNA sequence: TGTGCCAGCAGCCGGGACTATGGCTACACCTTC.

Only a few counts were recorded for this clonotype. The chain carries TRBV7-9 and TRBJ2-7; 8 nucleotides line up with TRBD2. J gave up 0 bases and V 3 bases, and 4 bases lay outside the gene matches. This CDR3 has 15 residues. From germline, CDR1 is SEHNR and CDR2 FQNEAQ (reference sequence). CDR3 sequence reads: CASSLTGGSSYEQYF. The CDR3 DNA is TGTGCCAGCAGCTTGACGGGAGGGAGCTCCTACGAGCAGTACTTC.

The rearrangement links TRBV20-1 to TRBJ2-5, with TRBD2 identical over 7 bases. This CDR3 region has 17 residues. Germline V gene lookup returns CDR1 DFQATT and CDR2 SNEGSKA (reference sequence). Germline trimming cut 2 bases from V and 3 bases from J; bases unmatched to any gene: 15. CDR3 coding DNA: TGCAGTGCTAGAAACACCCGGGGGGAACATCCAAAAGAGACCCAGTACTTC. Translation gives CSARNTRGEHPKETQYF.

In this sample, this clonotype turned up a few times. The CDR3 DNA reads as TGTGCCAGCAGTTTGGTAGCGGGAGTGTCGCGGTACGAGCAGTACTTC. Amino acids: CASSLVAGVSRYEQYF. The rearrangement uses TRBV12-3 or TRBV12-4 and TRBJ2-7; 9 nucleotides match TRBD2. The CDR3 contains 16 residues. V shed 3 bases, J shed 4 bases, and the junction held 10 bases outside the gene matches.

In this sample, this clonotype turned up a few times. The V gene is TRBV11-3, the J gene TRBJ2-1; the D is unclear. Germline CDR1 and CDR2: SGHNT and YENEEA. The CDR3 runs to 12 residues. V shed 3 bases and J shed 6 bases, with 6 bases lying between them. In nucleotides, the CDR3 is TGTGCCAGCAGCTTGGTCCGCAATGAGCAGTTCTTC. It codes for CASSLVRNEQFF.

The J gene is TRBJ2-4, the V gene TRBV6-5; 8 nucleotides align to TRBD1. The germline V gene has CDR1 MNHEY and CDR2 SVGAGI. The trim removed 0 bases at V and 7 bases at J, leaving 8 bases unmatched. CDR3 length: 16 amino acids. CDR3 residues: CASSYSSGQGRNIQYF. CDR3 coding DNA: TGTGCCAGCAGTTACTCGTCCGGACAGGGTCGGAACATTCAGTACTTC.

This clonotype was detected only a few times. The J gene is TRBJ1-5, the V gene TRBV6-2 or TRBV6-3; no clear D gene. Germline V CDR1 and CDR2: MNHEY, SVGEGT. V was clipped by 0 bases and J by 7 bases, with 4 bases between them. This CDR3 is built from 12 residues. The CDR3 DNA reads as TGTGCCAGCAGTTACTCTGACCAGCCCCAGCATTTT. It yields the protein CASSYSDQPQHF.

This clonotype appeared many times. This chain uses TRBV18 with TRBJ1-1, with 11 nucleotides matching TRBD1. The CDR3 totals 13 residues. CDR1 and CDR2 from the germline V gene are KGHSH and LQKENI. V shed 6 bases, J shed 7 bases, and the junction held 4 bases outside the gene matches. DNA of the CDR3: TGTGCCAGCTCGCCGGGACAGGGGGATGAAGCTTTCTTT. This sequence encodes CASSPGQGDEAFF.

This clonotype occurred a few times. This sequence joins TRBV14 and TRBJ2-1; possibly TRBD2 for D (6 bases). CDR1 is SGHDN and CDR2 is FVKESK in the germline V gene. This CDR3 contains 16 residues. Trimming left V 1 base short and J 4 bases short, with 14 bases between. The CDR3 is CASSQGWRGGYNEQFF. The CDR3 bases are TGTGCCAGCAGCCAAGGATGGCGGGGAGGATACAATGAGCAGTTCTTC.

The V and J genes are TRBV7-2 and TRBJ2-5; D is uncertain. The CDR3 is 14 amino acids. CDR1 SGHTA and CDR2 FQGNSA come from the germline V gene. The germline V and J ends were trimmed by 2 bases and 2 bases, with 9 bases remaining between them. In DNA form, the CDR3 reads TGTGCCAGCAGCTTACAATGGGGACAAGAGACCCAGTACTTC. Translated, it gives CASSLQWGQETQYF.

This clonotype was seen a few times. The J gene is TRBJ2-2, the V gene TRBV5-5, with D possibly matching TRBD1 (5 bases). The V gene's germline CDR1 is SGHKS and CDR2 YYEKEE (reference sequence). V was cut by 7 bases and J by 1 base, with 23 bases left in between. The CDR3 totals 18 residues. CDR3 DNA: TGTGCCAGCTTTAGGGGTAGGACGCGAGGATTGAACACCGGGGAGCTGTTTTTT. This codes for CASFRGRTRGLNTGELFF.

A few counts support this clonotype. The CDR3: CASHRGPNQPQHF. The CDR3, as DNA: TGTGCCAGTCACAGGGGGCCCAATCAGCCCCAGCATTTT. V gene TRBV18 combines with J gene TRBJ1-5, with TRBD1 matching 9 bases. The CDR3 runs 13 residues. Per germline, CDR1 KGHSH and CDR2 LQKENI. V dropped 9 bases and J dropped 3; count of bases not matched to a gene: 3.

The V call is TRBV7-8, the J call TRBJ2-7; 9 nucleotides line up with TRBD2. With 1 base clipped from V and 5 bases from J, the junction kept 6 bases outside the gene matches. This CDR3 region has 15 residues. Germline V gene lookup returns CDR1 SGHVS and CDR2 FQNEAQ. CDR3 amino acids: CASSLGGSGSNEQYF. DNA of the CDR3: TGTGCCAGCAGCTTAGGTGGTAGCGGGAGCAACGAGCAGTACTTC.

This clonotype was seen more than once but under ten times. The chain joins TRBV6-1 to TRBJ2-3; 8 nucleotides match TRBD1. This CDR3 has 13 amino acids. Germline CDR1 reads MNHNS; CDR2 reads SASEGT. The V gene end was trimmed by 7 bases and the J gene end by 4 bases; junction bases not matched to a gene: 4. The CDR3 DNA reads as TGTGCCAGCATGACAGGGGTGCCAGATACGCAGTATTTT. Translation gives CASMTGVPDTQYF.

The chain combines TRBV12-3 or TRBV12-4 with TRBJ2-2; 10 bases fit TRBD2. The trim removed 3 bases at V and 1 base at J, leaving 2 bases unmatched. This CDR3 comprises 16 residues. CDR3 DNA sequence: TGTGCCAGCAGTTTTTCTAGCGGGGGGAACACCGGGGAGCTGTTTTTT. Protein: CASSFSSGGNTGELFF.

The chain carries TRBV6-1 and TRBJ1-4; the match to TRBD1 covers 9 bases. CDR1 and CDR2 (germline): MNHNS, SASEGT. V shed 8 bases, J shed 1 base, and the junction held 8 bases outside the gene matches. This CDR3 spans 16 amino acids. CDR3 protein: CASAPQGAVTNEKLFF. In DNA, the CDR3 is TGTGCCAGCGCCCCACAGGGGGCTGTAACTAATGAAAAACTGTTTTTT.

About this clonotype: Since a much larger clone is just one base distant, this may be a read error. The chain is built from TRBV29-1 and TRBJ1-1; D perhaps matches TRBD1 (6 bases). Germline CDR1 reads SQVTM; CDR2 reads ANQGSEA. This CDR3 comprises 13 residues. The V and J ends lost 7 bases and 7 bases respectively, with 19 bases between them. The DNA of the CDR3 is TGCAGCGGAAAGGACAGTGCCAATAGTGAAGCTTTCTTT. Translated, it gives CSGKDSANSEAFF.

The CDR3 is CASSLPGYYGYTF. CDR3 nucleotides: TGTGCCAGCAGTTTACCGGGCTACTATGGCTACACCTTC. This chain uses TRBV12-3 or TRBV12-4 with TRBJ1-2; D call uncertain. The length of the CDR3 is 13 residues. Trimming pared 2 bases from V and 3 bases from J, leaving 7 bases between.